Here is one T cell receptor (beta chain) with its context. Its specificity is not known. The identical CDR3 is also encoded by other nucleotide sequences in the sample. The CDR3 totals 17 residues. Germline CDR1 is MNHEY and CDR2 is SMNVEV (reference sequence). The V gene lost 6 bases and the J gene lost 4 bases, with 22 bases spanning the gap. The data were taken from a study of OX40 agonist ivuxolimab in advanced cancers. About the study: Patients with hepatocellular carcinoma, melanoma, renal cell or head and neck cancer made up the dose-escalation patients. General study points: Researchers report that CD8+ T cells had, on average, more expanded clones than CD4+. Patients who responded partially at 0.1-3.0 mg/kg showed clonal expansion ranking among the lowest.

The repertoire was sequenced with immunoSEQ multiplex PCR; TCRdb's copy has only in-frame clones and lacks some. Here the sample spans roughly 100,000 clones, more than 85% being singletons. The sequence came from an adult with an advanced solid tumor such as melanoma, head and neck, liver or kidney cancer. V gene TRBV27 combines with J gene TRBJ2-1, with a tentative D call TRBD1 (6 bases). Material: CD4+ or CD8+ T cells sorted from blood, obtained in a trial of the OX40 agonist ivuxolimab. This chain's CDR3 is CASSHPPRRQVYNEQFF. The CDR3 nucleotides are TGTGCCAGCAGCCACCCCCCTCGAAGACAGGTGTACAATGAGCAGTTCTTC.